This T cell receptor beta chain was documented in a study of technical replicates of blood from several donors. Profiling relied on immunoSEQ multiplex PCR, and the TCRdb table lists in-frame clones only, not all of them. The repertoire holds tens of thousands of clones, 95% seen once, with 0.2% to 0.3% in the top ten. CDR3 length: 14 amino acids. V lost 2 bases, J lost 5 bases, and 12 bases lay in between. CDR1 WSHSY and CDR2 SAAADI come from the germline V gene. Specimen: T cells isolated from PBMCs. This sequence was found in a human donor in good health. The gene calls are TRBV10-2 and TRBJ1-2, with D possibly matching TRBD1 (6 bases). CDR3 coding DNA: TGCGCCAGCAGTGAGCCAGGGGTCCCATATGGCTACACCTTC. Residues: CASSEPGVPYGYTF.